This T cell receptor (beta chain) was captured in a study of blood T cell repertoires in COVID-19. The wider study: The United States, Italy and Spain supplied acute and convalescent COVID-19 samples. T cells, B-cell-depleted T cells, or PBMCs supplied cDNA or gDNA.

In the authors' methods: Amplification of reference gene primers provided the estimated nucleated cell counts. Clones were sequenced by immunoSEQ multiplex PCR, and TCRdb holds only the in-frame ones, with some missing. The DNA gave D and trimming, while V, J and clone size come from that table. Among under 550,000 clones listed, roughly 89% were seen once. V lost 6 bases and J lost 5; bases outside the gene matches: 5. This CDR3 is built from 15 residues. Germline CDR1 and CDR2: SGHVS and FNYEAQ. The sequence derives from a young man with COVID-19, enrolled during active disease. The V gene is TRBV7-6, the J gene TRBJ2-5; 14 nucleotides align to TRBD2. The material sequenced was peripheral blood. The CDR3 coding sequence is TGTGCCAGCAGTTGGCGACTAGCGGGAGGGGAGACCCAGTACTTC. Translating it yields CASSWRLAGGETQYF.